Here is one T cell receptor (beta chain) with its context. This sample was included in a study of technical replicates of blood from a handful of donors. V was cut by 0 bases and J by 2 bases, with 12 bases left in between. The CDR3 runs to 15 residues. Germline V gene data show CDR1 as SGHNT and CDR2 as YYREEE (reference sequence). Assay: immunoSEQ multiplex PCR; the TCRdb copy retains only in-frame clones and omits some. The sample holds roughly 90,000 clones, less than 96% seen once. The sample comprised T cells isolated from PBMCs. J is TRBJ2-7 and V is TRBV5-4; weak D call: TRBD2 (5 bases). The sequence was collected from a human donor in good health. CDR3 bases: TGTGCCAGCAGCTTGGGCCCCGGGGTAACCTACGAGCAGTACTTC. This codes for CASSLGPGVTYEQYF.